This T cell receptor (beta chain) was profiled in a study of cytomegalovirus exposure and HLA in healthy donors. General study results and limits: TCR beta chains numbering more than 150 were designated cytomegalovirus-associated. One later analysis, an examination of the approximately 120 validation repertoires, found that first-cohort TCR clusters tended to co-occur in them. Some public TCRs appeared in many individuals, while most sequences were rare.

Comment on this clone: Its antigen is still unknown.

The CDR3 is 17 amino acids. Germline CDR1 is MDHEN and CDR2 is SYDVKM. The V segment lost 6 bases and the J segment 0 bases; nucleotides outside the gene matches: 11. Using immunoSEQ multiplex PCR, the repertoire was profiled, and TCRdb retains in-frame clones only, with some absent. This table holds 110,000 or so clones, about 87% found once. The chain links TRBV28 to TRBJ2-7, with TRBD2 identical over 10 bases. Sequencing was done on a sample of PBMCs. The source of this sequence is a man between 18 and 35 years old in good health and CMV-seronegative. This chain's CDR3 is CASSPSHSGGPSYEQYF. CDR3 in DNA: TGTGCCAGCAGCCCAAGTCATAGCGGGGGGCCCTCCTACGAGCAGTACTTC. The whole variable domain, filled in from reference TRBV28 and TRBJ2-7, reads DVKVTQSSRYLVKRTGEKVFLECVQDMDHENMFWYRQDPGLGLRLIYFSYDVKMKEKGDIPEGYSVSREKKERFSLILESASTNQTSMYLCASSPSHSGGPSYEQYFGPGTRLTVT.